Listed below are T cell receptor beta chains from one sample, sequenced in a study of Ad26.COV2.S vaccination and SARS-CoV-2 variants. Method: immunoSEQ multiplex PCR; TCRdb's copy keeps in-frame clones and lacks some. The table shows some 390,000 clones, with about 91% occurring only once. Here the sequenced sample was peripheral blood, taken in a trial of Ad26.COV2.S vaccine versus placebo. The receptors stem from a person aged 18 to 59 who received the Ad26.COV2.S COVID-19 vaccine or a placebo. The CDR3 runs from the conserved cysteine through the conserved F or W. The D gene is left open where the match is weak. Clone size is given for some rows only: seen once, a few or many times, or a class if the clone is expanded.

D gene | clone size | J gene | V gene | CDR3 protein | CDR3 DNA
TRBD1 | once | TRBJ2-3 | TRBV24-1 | CATSDRTGMSTDTQYF | TGTGCCACCAGTGATCGGACAGGGATGAGCACAGATACGCAGTATTTT
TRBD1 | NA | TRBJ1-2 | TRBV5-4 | CASSSGQGDYGYTF | TGTGCCAGCAGCTCGGGACAGGGGGACTATGGCTACACCTTC
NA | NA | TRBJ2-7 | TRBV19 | CASSMAGPYEQYF | TGTGCCAGTAGTATGGCAGGACCCTACGAGCAGTACTTC
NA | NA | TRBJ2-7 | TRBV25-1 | CASSGPIGLSEQYF | TGTGCCAGCAGTGGCCCGATTGGGTTATCCGAGCAGTACTTC
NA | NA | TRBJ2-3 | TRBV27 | CASRSEGFPGADTQYF | TGTGCCAGCAGGTCGGAGGGGTTCCCGGGGGCAGATACGCAGTATTTT
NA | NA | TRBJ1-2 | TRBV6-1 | CASSEVVPGLSYGYTF | TGTGCCAGCAGTGAAGTCGTACCGGGACTAAGCTATGGCTACACCTTC
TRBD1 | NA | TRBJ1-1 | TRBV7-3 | CASSLYGTENTEAFF | TGTGCCAGCAGCTTATACGGGACAGAGAACACTGAAGCTTTCTTT
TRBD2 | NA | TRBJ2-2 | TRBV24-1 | CATSDLKGGVTGELFF | TGTGCCACCAGTGATCTTAAGGGAGGGGTCACCGGGGAGCTGTTTTTT
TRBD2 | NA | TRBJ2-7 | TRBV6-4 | CASSRIPGGYEQYF | TGTGCCAGCAGTCGCATTCCGGGAGGCTACGAGCAGTACTTC
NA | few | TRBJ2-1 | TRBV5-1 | CASSLGGLVADEQFF | TGCGCCAGCAGCTTGGGGGGTCTAGTTGCGGATGAGCAGTTCTTC
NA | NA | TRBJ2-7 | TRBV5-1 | CASSLLSSSYEQYF | TGCGCCAGCAGCTTGTTGTCGAGCTCCTACGAGCAGTACTTC
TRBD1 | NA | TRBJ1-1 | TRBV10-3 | CAISKQGANTEAFF | TGTGCCATCAGTAAACAGGGGGCGAACACTGAAGCTTTCTTT